Shown below are 18 T cell receptor beta chains from a single sample sequenced in a study of T cell changes during pregnancy in multiple sclerosis. Method: immunoSEQ multiplex PCR; TCRdb's copy keeps in-frame clones and lacks some. The table records 60,000 or so clones, just under 90% of them present only once. Sample: peripheral blood, taken in the first trimester of pregnancy. All receptors come from a female donor in good health, enrolled as a control in a pregnancy study.

The V call is TRBV4-2, the J call TRBJ2-3, with 7 bases aligning to TRBD1. Germline V gene lookup returns CDR1 LGHNA and CDR2 YNFKEQ. The CDR3 length is 17 residues. Trimming at V came to 1 base and at J to 2 bases, leaving 9 bases not matched to a gene. CDR3 in amino acids: CASSQVPNRGATDTQYF. Written as DNA, the CDR3 is TGTGCCAGCAGCCAAGTCCCGAACAGGGGAGCCACAGATACGCAGTATTTT.

V gene TRBV4-1 combines with J gene TRBJ2-5; possible D gene TRBD1, 5 bases. CDR3 length equals 15 residues. Trimming pared 0 bases from V and 5 bases from J, leaving 13 bases between. CDR1 is MGHRA, CDR2 YSYEKL, per germline. DNA of the CDR3: TGCGCCAGCAGCCAAGAAAGGGGAATAGGGGAGACCCAGTACTTC. Protein sequence: CASSQERGIGETQYF.

The V call is TRBV6-5, the J call TRBJ1-3; 7 bases are a match to TRBD1. V was clipped by 9 bases and J by 3 bases; unmatched bases: 8. In germline, CDR1 is MNHEY, CDR2 SVGAGI. The CDR3 consists of 14 residues. This chain's CDR3 is CASSEGAGGNTIYF. CDR3 in DNA: TGTGCCAGTTCGGAGGGGGCTGGTGGAAACACCATATATTTT.

The rearrangement links TRBV7-8 to TRBJ2-2; perhaps TRBD1 as D (6 bases). CDR3 length equals 16 residues. The V end lost 6 bases, the J end lost 0 bases, and 14 bases lay between the germline ends. Germline CDR1 is SGHVS and CDR2 is FQNEAQ. CDR3 in amino acids: CASSLQGFANTGELFF. The CDR3 region has the DNA TGTGCCAGCAGTTTACAGGGCTTCGCGAACACCGGGGAGCTGTTTTTT. Based on the CDR3 plus reference TRBV7-8 and TRBJ2-2, the full variable domain is GAGVSQSPRYKVAKRGQDVALRCDPISGHVSLFWYQQALGQGPEFLTYFQNEAQLDKSGLPSDRFFAERPEGSVSTLKIQRTQQEDSAVYLCASSLQGFANTGELFFGEGSRLTVL.

About this clone itself: A junction boundary mismatches the germline segment, possibly from a read error. The chain has TRBV7-7 and TRBJ2-2; 8 bases fit TRBD2. This CDR3 is 16 amino acids long. Germline lookup yields CDR1 SSHAT and CDR2 FNYEAQ (reference sequence). The CDR3 DNA sequence: TGTGCTAGCAGCCGAAATAGCGGGGTGAACACCGGGGAGCTGTTTTTT. Its protein product is CASSRNSGVNTGELFF.

The V call is TRBV5-1, the J call TRBJ1-1, with 7 bases aligning to TRBD1. The CDR3 is 13 residues long. CDR1 and CDR2 (germline): SGHRS, YFSETQ. V was pared by 2 bases and J by 3 bases, with 1 base of the junction left unmatched. CDR3 nucleotides: TGCGCCAGCAGCTTCAGGGGGTACACTGAAGCTTTCTTT. This codes for CASSFRGYTEAFF.

The chain carries TRBV27 and TRBJ2-3, with 10 positions matching TRBD1. Germline V gene lookup returns CDR1 MNHEY and CDR2 SMNVEV (reference sequence). The CDR3 runs 15 residues. V trimming: 4 bases; J trimming: 5 bases; junction bases outside the gene matches: 6. CDR3 DNA: TGTGCCAGCAGTTCCGGGACAGGGGTTAGAGATACGCAGTATTTT. Translation: CASSSGTGVRDTQYF.

J is TRBJ2-1 and V is TRBV10-3, with a weak D call TRBD1 (6 bases). The germline gives CDR1 ENHRY, CDR2 SYGVKD. The CDR3 sequence is 13 residues long. Between the trimmed V and J ends, which lost 6 bases and 5 bases, there was a span of 11 bases. CDR3 bases: TGTGCCATCAGCCGACAGGCCAACAATGAGCAGTTCTTC. This gives the protein CAISRQANNEQFF.

V and J are TRBV11-2 and TRBJ1-5; D not resolved. V lost 0 bases, J lost 7 bases, and 10 bases lay in between. The CDR3 consists of 14 residues. Germline loops: CDR1 SGHAT, CDR2 FQNNGV. The CDR3 reads CASSLDPTRQPQHF. The CDR3 DNA follows: TGTGCCAGCAGCTTAGACCCCACCAGGCAGCCCCAGCATTTT.

The gene calls are TRBV9 and TRBJ2-3; TRBD2 agrees at 9 bases. The CDR3 runs 16 residues. CDR1 and CDR2 (germline): SGDLS, YYNGEE. V gave up 0 bases and J gave up 1 base; unmatched junction bases: 3. The CDR3 DNA reads as TGTGCCAGCAGCGTAGAAGGCGGGGGGGGCACAGATACGCAGTATTTT. Its protein product is CASSVEGGGGTDTQYF.

The rearrangement uses TRBV7-8 and TRBJ1-2; D is uncertain. The CDR3 covers 15 residues. Germline assignment: CDR1 SGHVS and CDR2 FQNEAQ. V gave up 5 bases and J gave up 0 bases, with 13 bases separating them. CDR3 nucleotides: TGTGCCAGCAGCCTGATGAGGACTTCTAACTATGGCTACACCTTC. Encoded protein: CASSLMRTSNYGYTF.

Written as DNA, the CDR3 is TGTGCCAGCTCGGCGGGAAACTATGGCTACACCTTC. Translated, it gives CASSAGNYGYTF. The rearrangement joins TRBV18 to TRBJ1-2; D is undetermined. V lost 6 bases to trimming and J lost 2 bases, with 7 bases between them. The CDR3 length is 12 residues. The germline gives CDR1 KGHSH, CDR2 LQKENI. Together with reference TRBV18 and TRBJ1-2, the CDR3 gives the full variable domain: NAGVMQNPRHLVRRRGQEARLRCSPMKGHSHVYWYRQLPEEGLKFMVYLQKENIIDESGMPKERFSAEFPKEGPSILRIQQVVRGDSAAYFCASSAGNYGYTFGSGTRLTVV.

This chain links TRBV6-5 with TRBJ2-7, with 7 bases lining up with TRBD1. V shed 5 bases and J 6 bases; nucleotides not matched to a gene: 1. The CDR3 extends over 11 amino acids. The germline V gene has CDR1 MNHEY and CDR2 SVGAGI. This CDR3 is CASSRQGEQYF. The CDR3 DNA follows: TGTGCCAGCAGTCGACAGGGCGAGCAGTACTTC.

V and J are TRBV9 and TRBJ2-1; 7 bases are shared with TRBD2. Trimming cost V 0 bases and J 4 bases; bases outside gene matches: 7. This CDR3 is built from 16 residues. Germline V CDR1 and CDR2: SGDLS, YYNGEE. The CDR3 here is CASSVAWGGDYNEQFF. The CDR3 nucleotides read TGTGCCAGCAGCGTAGCATGGGGGGGGGATTACAATGAGCAGTTCTTC. The full variable domain, its missing parts supplied by reference TRBV9 and TRBJ2-1, is DSGVTQTPKHLITATGQRVTLRCSPRSGDLSVYWYQQSLDQGLQFLIQYYNGEERAKGNILERFSAQQFPDLHSELNLSSLELGDSALYFCASSVAWGGDYNEQFFGPGTRLTVL.

The CDR3 protein is CASSPQGRRGLGYTF. CDR3 coding DNA: TGTGCCAGCAGCCCCCAGGGACGGAGGGGTCTCGGCTACACCTTC. The rearrangement joins TRBV21-1 to TRBJ1-2. TRBV21-1 is a documented pseudogene. CDR3 length equals 15 residues.

The chain is built from TRBV2 and TRBJ1-6, with TRBD1 matching over 7 bases. CDR3 size: 16 residues. V was clipped by 3 bases and J by 8 bases; unmatched bases: 10. Germline V gene data show CDR1 as SNHLY and CDR2 as FYNNEI. CDR3 in amino acids: CASSETEQGSDSPLHF. DNA for the CDR3: TGTGCCAGCAGTGAGACCGAACAGGGGTCGGATTCACCCCTCCACTTT.

The chain links TRBV6-1 to TRBJ2-5, with D possibly being TRBD2 (5 bases). Trimming shortened V by 0 bases and J by 5 bases, and 7 bases separated the two germline ends. This CDR3 contains 13 residues. Germline loops: CDR1 MNHNS, CDR2 SASEGT. The CDR3 DNA follows: TGTGCCAGCAGTGAAGCACGCGGGGAGACCCAGTACTTC. It specifies CASSEARGETQYF.

The chain carries TRBV30 and TRBJ2-3, with TRBD2 matching over 11 bases. Germline values: CDR1 GTSNPN, CDR2 SVGIG (reference sequence). CDR3 length equals 13 residues. J was trimmed by 10 bases and V by 5 bases; bases with no gene match: 8. Here the CDR3 reads CAWDLTSGASQYF. The CDR3 nucleotides are TGTGCCTGGGATTTGACTAGCGGGGCGTCGCAGTATTTT.